This T cell receptor beta chain was documented in a study of shared clonotypes between healthy human individuals. Study summary: Those who served as donors were a couple of women and three men between the ages of 18 and 49.

Points on this clone: Antigen specificity is unknown.

Each sorted subset replicate got 200 ng genomic DNA, around 29,000 genomes. The assay was immunoSEQ multiplex PCR, and TCRdb's table has in-frame clones only and misses some. The data contain roughly 700,000 clones, about 74% of them singletons. Study findings and constraints: Of the naive CD4 clonotypes, about 5% were shared across several donors.

The TCR originated in a woman aged 25 to 39 in good health. Sequencing used memory CD4+ T cells sorted from blood. As for subset: CD45RA-negative fraction.

The chain's CDR3 is CAWSVLREQFF. The CDR3 DNA is TGTGCCTGGAGTGTACTAAGGGAGCAGTTCTTC. V and J are TRBV30 and TRBJ2-1; the D is unclear. CDR3 length equals 11 residues. Germline assignment: CDR1 GTSNPN and CDR2 SVGIG (reference sequence). V lost 0 bases, J lost 10 bases, and 7 bases lay in between.